This is a list of T cell receptor beta chains from one sample in a study of graft-versus-host responses after intestinal transplantation. These receptors' targets are unknown. TCRdb's copy holds only in-frame clones and misses some; the assay was immunoSEQ multiplex PCR. This sample has about 88,000 clones; less than 95% occur once, and the top ten carry 0.15% to 0.2%. The sample here was unstimulated CD4+ T cells sorted from spleen or lymph node cells, taken before transplant. Every receptor here comes from a human donor who was the organ donor for an intestinal transplant. CDR3s include the opening cysteine and the closing phenylalanine or tryptophan. The order of the fields is J gene, D gene, clone size, V gene, CDR3 protein, CDR3 DNA. The D gene is left open where the match is weak. Where a row states a size, it is once, few, many or the class of an expanded clone; other rows omit it.

j_call: TRBJ2-4; d_call: NA; clone_size: NA; v_call: TRBV30; cdr3_aa: CAWSLRGSKNIQYF; cdr3_nt: TGTGCCTGGAGTCTGCGGGGTTCCAAAAACATTCAGTACTTC
j_call: TRBJ2-6; d_call: TRBD1; clone_size: NA; v_call: TRBV10-3; cdr3_aa: CAISVGTGQGSGANVLTF; cdr3_nt: TGTGCCATCAGTGTAGGGACAGGGCAGGGATCTGGGGCCAACGTCCTGACTTTC
j_call: TRBJ1-2; d_call: TRBD1; clone_size: NA; v_call: TRBV5-1; cdr3_aa: CASSFRDRGHSNYGYTF; cdr3_nt: TGCGCCAGCAGCTTCCGGGACAGGGGGCACTCTAACTATGGCTACACCTTC
j_call: TRBJ2-7; d_call: NA; clone_size: NA; v_call: TRBV2; cdr3_aa: CASSATGSYEQYF; cdr3_nt: TGTGCCAGCAGCGCGACAGGCTCCTACGAGCAGTACTTC
j_call: TRBJ1-2; d_call: TRBD1; clone_size: NA; v_call: TRBV6-5; cdr3_aa: CASRWDREVYGYTF; cdr3_nt: TGTGCCAGCAGATGGGACAGGGAGGTCTATGGCTACACCTTC
j_call: TRBJ1-1; d_call: NA; clone_size: NA; v_call: TRBV9; cdr3_aa: CASGGSRTEAFF; cdr3_nt: TGTGCCAGCGGGGGGAGTAGGACTGAAGCTTTCTTT
j_call: TRBJ1-2; d_call: NA; clone_size: NA; v_call: TRBV11-2; cdr3_aa: CASSLGGYGYTF; cdr3_nt: TGTGCCAGCAGCTTAGGAGGCTATGGCTACACCTTC
j_call: TRBJ2-7; d_call: NA; clone_size: NA; v_call: TRBV6-1; cdr3_aa: CASSDQAYVYEQYF; cdr3_nt: TGTGCCAGCAGTGACCAGGCGTATGTCTACGAGCAGTACTTC
j_call: TRBJ1-1; d_call: NA; clone_size: NA; v_call: TRBV6-6; cdr3_aa: CASRETVNTEAFF; cdr3_nt: TGTGCCAGCAGAGAAACAGTGAACACTGAAGCTTTCTTT
j_call: TRBJ2-3; d_call: TRBD1; clone_size: NA; v_call: TRBV14; cdr3_aa: CASSQDFDRGADTQYF; cdr3_nt: TGTGCCAGCAGCCAAGATTTCGACAGGGGGGCAGATACGCAGTATTTT
j_call: TRBJ2-4; d_call: TRBD2; clone_size: once; v_call: TRBV5-6; cdr3_aa: CASSLLGEGIQYF; cdr3_nt: TGTGCCAGCAGCTTGTTAGGGGAGGGGATTCAGTACTTC
j_call: TRBJ1-1; d_call: NA; clone_size: NA; v_call: TRBV7-6; cdr3_aa: CASSLVQGNTEAFF; cdr3_nt: TGTGCCAGCAGCTTGGTCCAGGGGAACACTGAAGCTTTCTTT
j_call: TRBJ2-7; d_call: TRBD1; clone_size: NA; v_call: TRBV9; cdr3_aa: CASSVDRASLDEQYF; cdr3_nt: TGTGCCAGCAGCGTCGACAGGGCCTCACTGGACGAGCAGTACTTC
j_call: TRBJ2-7; d_call: NA; clone_size: NA; v_call: TRBV11-2; cdr3_aa: CASTQQGPYEQYF; cdr3_nt: TGTGCCAGCACCCAACAGGGCCCCTACGAGCAGTACTTC
j_call: TRBJ1-4; d_call: TRBD1; clone_size: NA; v_call: TRBV11-2; cdr3_aa: CASSMGQGNEKLFF; cdr3_nt: TGTGCCAGCAGCATGGGACAGGGAAATGAAAAACTGTTTTTT
j_call: TRBJ2-5; d_call: NA; clone_size: NA; v_call: TRBV5-6; cdr3_aa: CASSLREGETQYF; cdr3_nt: TGTGCCAGCAGCTTAAGGGAAGGTGAGACCCAGTACTTC
j_call: TRBJ1-1; d_call: NA; clone_size: NA; v_call: TRBV6-5; cdr3_aa: CASLGRLTEAFF; cdr3_nt: TGTGCCAGCCTGGGAAGGTTGACTGAAGCTTTCTTT
j_call: TRBJ1-1; d_call: NA; clone_size: once; v_call: TRBV6-1; cdr3_aa: CASSERGYTEAFF; cdr3_nt: TGTGCCAGCAGTGAAAGGGGCTACACTGAAGCTTTCTTT
j_call: TRBJ2-5; d_call: NA; clone_size: NA; v_call: TRBV27; cdr3_aa: CASSPGVSPGETQYF; cdr3_nt: TGTGCCAGCAGTCCGGGGGTTTCCCCGGGAGAGACCCAGTACTTC
j_call: TRBJ1-3; d_call: TRBD1; clone_size: NA; v_call: TRBV27; cdr3_aa: CASSLDRGRNTIYF; cdr3_nt: TGTGCCAGCAGTTTAGACAGGGGGCGAAACACCATATATTTT
j_call: TRBJ1-2; d_call: TRBD1; clone_size: NA; v_call: TRBV6-5; cdr3_aa: CASRTGEYGYTF; cdr3_nt: TGTGCCAGCAGGACAGGGGAGTATGGCTACACCTTC
j_call: TRBJ2-3; d_call: TRBD2; clone_size: NA; v_call: TRBV5-4; cdr3_aa: CASTRPLAGGLADTQYF; cdr3_nt: TGTGCCAGCACCCGGCCTCTAGCGGGGGGCCTCGCAGATACGCAGTATTTT
j_call: TRBJ1-3; d_call: TRBD1; clone_size: NA; v_call: TRBV5-1; cdr3_aa: CASSHEGTGPGNTIYF; cdr3_nt: TGCGCCAGCAGCCACGAAGGGACAGGCCCAGGAAACACCATATATTTT
j_call: TRBJ2-7; d_call: NA; clone_size: NA; v_call: TRBV6-1; cdr3_aa: CASNSPNSYEQYF; cdr3_nt: TGTGCCAGTAACAGCCCAAACTCCTACGAGCAGTACTTC
j_call: TRBJ2-7; d_call: NA; clone_size: NA; v_call: TRBV6-6; cdr3_aa: CASSYGDTPYEQYF; cdr3_nt: TGTGCCAGCAGTTACGGGGACACCCCCTACGAGCAGTACTTC
j_call: TRBJ1-2; d_call: TRBD1; clone_size: NA; v_call: TRBV7-9; cdr3_aa: CASSIRDRAFNYGYTF; cdr3_nt: TGTGCCAGCAGCATCCGGGACAGGGCATTTAACTATGGCTACACCTTC
j_call: TRBJ1-5; d_call: TRBD1; clone_size: NA; v_call: TRBV11-2; cdr3_aa: CASSPGTGGAGQPQHF; cdr3_nt: TGTGCCAGCAGCCCCGGGACAGGGGGCGCGGGGCAGCCCCAGCATTTT
j_call: TRBJ1-1; d_call: TRBD1; clone_size: once; v_call: TRBV6-5; cdr3_aa: CANRQGTNTEAFF; cdr3_nt: TGTGCCAACCGACAGGGGACGAACACTGAAGCTTTCTTT
j_call: TRBJ1-5; d_call: NA; clone_size: NA; v_call: TRBV9; cdr3_aa: CASSVSGTQPQHF; cdr3_nt: TGTGCCAGCAGCGTATCCGGGACTCAGCCCCAGCATTTT
j_call: TRBJ2-1; d_call: TRBD2; clone_size: NA; v_call: TRBV5-1; cdr3_aa: CASSPGGPGSYNEQFF; cdr3_nt: TGCGCCAGCTCCCCGGGGGGACCGGGCTCCTACAATGAGCAGTTCTTC
j_call: TRBJ1-5; d_call: NA; clone_size: NA; v_call: TRBV7-2; cdr3_aa: CASSRGGQAPFNQPQHF; cdr3_nt: TGTGCCAGCAGCAGGGGGGGGCAGGCGCCCTTCAATCAGCCCCAGCATTTT
j_call: TRBJ2-3; d_call: NA; clone_size: NA; v_call: TRBV10-1; cdr3_aa: CASSEFPSAGSHHTQYF; cdr3_nt: TGCGCCAGCAGTGAGTTCCCGTCAGCAGGGAGTCACCATACGCAGTATTTT
j_call: TRBJ1-2; d_call: NA; clone_size: once; v_call: TRBV7-9; cdr3_aa: CASSLALNNYGYTF; cdr3_nt: TGTGCCAGCAGCTTAGCCTTAAATAACTATGGCTACACCTTC
j_call: TRBJ2-5; d_call: TRBD2; clone_size: NA; v_call: TRBV7-7; cdr3_aa: CASSLLAGVQETQYF; cdr3_nt: TGTGCTAGCAGCTTACTAGCGGGGGTCCAAGAGACCCAGTACTTC
j_call: TRBJ2-1; d_call: NA; clone_size: NA; v_call: TRBV2; cdr3_aa: CASSAGDTYSYNEQFF; cdr3_nt: TGTGCCAGCAGTGCGGGGGACACCTACTCCTACAATGAGCAGTTCTTC
j_call: TRBJ1-2; d_call: NA; clone_size: once; v_call: TRBV28; cdr3_aa: CASTLGVGSHYGYTF; cdr3_nt: TGTGCCAGCACCCTGGGGGTAGGGTCTCACTATGGCTACACCTTC
j_call: TRBJ2-3; d_call: TRBD2; clone_size: NA; v_call: TRBV5-1; cdr3_aa: CASSLFRREDTQYF; cdr3_nt: TGCGCCAGCAGCTTGTTCCGGCGGGAGGATACGCAGTATTTT
j_call: TRBJ2-4; d_call: TRBD1; clone_size: NA; v_call: TRBV11-3; cdr3_aa: CASSPAGQGRGGIQYF; cdr3_nt: TGTGCCAGCAGCCCGGCGGGACAGGGACGGGGTGGCATTCAGTACTTC
j_call: TRBJ2-3; d_call: TRBD1; clone_size: NA; v_call: TRBV7-9; cdr3_aa: CASSPRQGANRRHEDTQYF; cdr3_nt: TGTGCCAGCAGCCCTAGACAGGGGGCAAACCGGAGGCATGAAGATACGCAGTATTTT
j_call: TRBJ2-5; d_call: TRBD1; clone_size: once; v_call: TRBV7-2; cdr3_aa: CASSWSRDSQETQYF; cdr3_nt: TGTGCCAGCAGCTGGAGTCGGGACAGCCAAGAGACCCAGTACTTC
j_call: TRBJ1-1; d_call: NA; clone_size: NA; v_call: TRBV21-1; cdr3_aa: CASSKSTGETEAFF; cdr3_nt: TGTGCCAGCAGCAAATCGACAGGGGAAACTGAAGCTTTCTTT
j_call: TRBJ2-7; d_call: TRBD2; clone_size: NA; v_call: TRBV7-2; cdr3_aa: CASRITSGSYEQYF; cdr3_nt: TGTGCCAGCAGGATTACTAGCGGCTCCTACGAGCAGTACTTC
j_call: TRBJ1-1; d_call: TRBD1; clone_size: NA; v_call: TRBV28; cdr3_aa: CASSIPGQGGTEAFF; cdr3_nt: TGTGCCAGCAGTATACCGGGACAGGGGGGAACTGAAGCTTTCTTT
j_call: TRBJ2-1; d_call: NA; clone_size: NA; v_call: TRBV19; cdr3_aa: CASSMNQGYEQFF; cdr3_nt: TGTGCCAGTAGTATGAATCAGGGCTATGAGCAGTTCTTC
j_call: TRBJ2-3; d_call: TRBD2; clone_size: once; v_call: TRBV9; cdr3_aa: CASSRGVTDTQYF; cdr3_nt: TGTGCCAGCAGCCGGGGGGTGACAGATACGCAGTATTTT
j_call: TRBJ1-2; d_call: TRBD1; clone_size: NA; v_call: TRBV28; cdr3_aa: CASSSGQGGGGYTF; cdr3_nt: TGTGCCAGCAGTTCGGGACAGGGGGGAGGTGGCTACACCTTC
j_call: TRBJ1-6; d_call: TRBD1; clone_size: NA; v_call: TRBV19; cdr3_aa: CASSRGQGNSPLHF; cdr3_nt: TGTGCCAGTAGTAGGGGACAGGGTAATTCACCCCTCCACTTT
j_call: TRBJ1-4; d_call: NA; clone_size: NA; v_call: TRBV7-6; cdr3_aa: CASSPATGFRVKLFF; cdr3_nt: TGTGCCAGCAGTCCCGCCACAGGGTTCAGAGTAAAACTGTTTTTT
j_call: TRBJ2-1; d_call: NA; clone_size: NA; v_call: TRBV5-4; cdr3_aa: CASSSSPSGRDNEQFF; cdr3_nt: TGTGCCAGCAGCTCCTCGCCGAGCGGGCGCGACAATGAGCAGTTCTTC
j_call: TRBJ2-1; d_call: TRBD2; clone_size: NA; v_call: TRBV30; cdr3_aa: CAWSVLGRAGNNEQFF; cdr3_nt: TGTGCCTGGAGTGTACTAGGTCGAGCGGGGAACAATGAGCAGTTCTTC
j_call: TRBJ1-5; d_call: NA; clone_size: NA; v_call: TRBV5-6; cdr3_aa: CASSLRGSNQPQHF; cdr3_nt: TGTGCCAGCAGCTTGCGCGGGAGTAATCAGCCCCAGCATTTT
j_call: TRBJ2-1; d_call: TRBD2; clone_size: NA; v_call: TRBV19; cdr3_aa: CASSGGSVKNNEQFF; cdr3_nt: TGTGCCAGTTCCGGGGGGTCCGTTAAGAACAATGAGCAGTTCTTC
j_call: TRBJ1-4; d_call: NA; clone_size: NA; v_call: TRBV11-3; cdr3_aa: CASSSRQSNEKLFF; cdr3_nt: TGTGCCAGCAGCTCCCGACAGTCTAATGAAAAACTGTTTTTT
j_call: TRBJ2-7; d_call: TRBD1; clone_size: NA; v_call: TRBV27; cdr3_aa: CASSLYPLSRDRAYEQYF; cdr3_nt: TGTGCCAGCAGTTTATACCCCCTTTCTCGGGACAGGGCCTACGAGCAGTACTTC
j_call: TRBJ2-1; d_call: TRBD2; clone_size: NA; v_call: TRBV6-1; cdr3_aa: CASSESLAGENEQFF; cdr3_nt: TGTGCCAGCAGTGAATCGTTAGCGGGGGAAAATGAGCAGTTCTTC
j_call: TRBJ1-3; d_call: TRBD1; clone_size: NA; v_call: TRBV5-1; cdr3_aa: CASGDGTGGNTIYF; cdr3_nt: TGCGCCAGCGGTGACGGGACAGGGGGAAACACCATATATTTT
j_call: TRBJ2-5; d_call: NA; clone_size: NA; v_call: TRBV2; cdr3_aa: CASSPGETQYF; cdr3_nt: TGTGCCAGCAGTCCGGGGGAGACCCAGTACTTC
j_call: TRBJ1-2; d_call: TRBD1; clone_size: NA; v_call: TRBV5-6; cdr3_aa: CASSQRDRSTNYGYTF; cdr3_nt: TGTGCCAGCAGCCAGCGGGACAGGAGTACTAACTATGGCTACACCTTC
j_call: TRBJ2-3; d_call: TRBD2; clone_size: NA; v_call: TRBV19; cdr3_aa: CASSIASGGANTQYF; cdr3_nt: TGTGCCAGTAGTATAGCTAGCGGGGGGGCGAATACGCAGTATTTT